This entry lists 10 T cell receptor beta chains sequenced from one sample in a study of regulatory T cells in long-lasting Graves disease. Assembly of TCR beta libraries relied on iRepertoire HTBI primers together with Arm-PCR of CDR3 regions. TCRdb reprocessed the multiplex PCR reads via MiXCR and lists one record per CDR3 protein. This sample has about 310,000 distinct CDR3 sequences, with around 23% found just once. Time point denoted: persistent/refractory GD, antithyroid drugs over 5 years with positive TRAb. RNA from PBMCs was the source of the TCR library. The sample was peripheral blood mononuclear cells (PBMCs), taken when the disease was refractory, from a patient treated with antithyroid drugs. The source is a female donor with Graves disease.

The rearrangement links TRBV6-5 to TRBJ1-1; unclear D gene. V lost 2 bases and J 5 bases, leaving 9 bases between the germline ends. Germline CDR1 and CDR2: MNHEY and SVGAGI. This CDR3 is 13 amino acids long. This chain's CDR3 is CASSYGVSTEAFF. CDR3 nucleotides: TGTGCCAGCAGTTACGGGGTCTCGACTGAAGCTTTCTTT.

This clonotype has a handful of counts. The J gene is TRBJ1-2, the V gene TRBV6-2 or TRBV6-3; D is uncertain. Germline CDR1 is MNHEY and CDR2 is SVGEGT. CDR3 length equals 13 residues. V was trimmed by 5 bases and J by 6 bases, leaving 13 bases between them. CDR3: CASSEWTMDGYTF. CDR3 sequence (DNA): TGTGCCAGCAGTGAGTGGACGATGGATGGCTACACCTTC.

A note on this clonotype: A read error is possible here, since a much larger clone lies one base away. The chain uses TRBV12-3 or TRBV12-4 and TRBJ2-5, with a tentative D call TRBD2 (5 bases). The CDR3 runs 13 residues. Trimming cost V 5 bases and J 5 bases, with 12 bases left between them. The chain's CDR3 is CASSVGRTETQYF. The CDR3 DNA is TGTGCCAGCAGTGTGGGGAGAACTGAGACCCAGTACTTC.

This clonotype has ten or more counts. The chain recombines TRBV24-1 with TRBJ2-5; TRBD2 matches 13 bases. The CDR3 spans 18 residues. Germline V gives CDR1 KGHDR, CDR2 SFDVKD. J gave up 1 base and V 0 bases, and 4 bases lay outside the gene matches. The CDR3 DNA sequence: TGTGCCACCAGTGATTTGACTAGCGGGAGGGGGGGCCAAGAGACCCAGTACTTC. Its protein is CATSDLTSGRGGQETQYF.

Concerning this clonotype itself: This likely comes from a read error, as the CDR3 has no conserved phenylalanine or tryptophan at its end. The rearrangement uses TRBV6-1 and TRBJ2-7; D not resolved. In germline, CDR1 is MNHNS, CDR2 SASEGT. This CDR3 has 14 residues. The CDR3 loop reads CTSSTPGSSYEQYL. Here the CDR3 DNA reads TGTACCAGCAGTACCCCGGGTTCCTCCTACGAGCAGTACCTC.

This clonotype has a count of ten or more. V and J are TRBV12-3 or TRBV12-4 and TRBJ1-5; D not resolved. The CDR3 totals 14 residues. The V and J ends lost 1 base and 5 bases respectively, with 9 bases between them. For the CDR3, the DNA is TGTGCCAGCAGTTTAGGGGAGAGCTATCAGCCCCAGCATTTT. Translated, it gives CASSLGESYQPQHF.

This clonotype was observed a few times. The chain employs TRBV6-2 or TRBV6-3 and TRBJ2-7; no definite D call. Germline CDR1 reads MNHEY; CDR2 reads SVGEGT. This CDR3 contains 14 residues. V was pared by 2 bases and J by 1 base, with 9 bases between. This CDR3 is CASSYRGPSYEQYF. CDR3 DNA sequence: TGTGCCAGCAGTTACCGCGGTCCTTCCTACGAGCAGTACTTC.

This clonotype was detected many times. The chain recombines TRBV7-9 with TRBJ1-6; possibly TRBD1 for D (6 bases). The CDR3 covers 15 residues. CDR1 and CDR2 (germline): SEHNR, FQNEAQ (reference sequence). V was pared by 1 base and J by 7 bases, with 11 bases between. In DNA, the CDR3 is TGTGCCAGCAGCTTAGGGCCAGGGACAAATTCACCCCTCCACTTT. It specifies CASSLGPGTNSPLHF.

The gene calls are TRBV5-5 and TRBJ2-4; D possibly uses TRBD1 or TRBD2 (5 bases each). V lost 4 bases and J 5 bases, leaving 10 bases between the germline ends. Germline CDR1 is SGHKS and CDR2 is YYEKEE (reference sequence). The CDR3 is 13 amino acids. The CDR3: CASSKQGQNIQYF. CDR3 nucleotides: TGTGCCAGCAGCAAGCAGGGACAAAACATTCAGTACTTC.

In its sample, this clonotype was seen many times. This chain connects TRBV9 to TRBJ1-1; possibly TRBD1 for D (5 bases). CDR3 size: 15 residues. Trimming pared 3 bases from V and 5 bases from J, leaving 17 bases between. Germline V gives CDR1 SGDLS, CDR2 YYNGEE. The CDR3 sequence is CASSATGGDWTEAFF. The CDR3 bases are TGTGCCAGCAGCGCCACCGGGGGGGATTGGACTGAAGCTTTCTTT.